The 30 T cell receptor beta chains given below trace back to one sample, sequenced in a study of blood T cell repertoires in COVID-19. The assay was immunoSEQ multiplex PCR, and TCRdb's table has in-frame clones only and misses some. The data contain 190,000 or so clones, around 88% of them singletons. Sequencing used peripheral blood. Receptors originate from a woman younger than 45 with acute or convalescent COVID-19.

The V and J genes are TRBV2 and TRBJ2-2; no clear D. From germline, CDR1 is SNHLY and CDR2 FYNNEI. The CDR3 consists of 12 residues. The V gene lost 4 bases and the J gene lost 8 bases, with 8 bases spanning the gap. The CDR3 is CASSVPGGELFF. CDR3 coding DNA: TGTGCCAGCAGTGTCCCCGGGGGGGAGCTGTTTTTT. The full variable domain, its missing parts supplied by reference TRBV2 and TRBJ2-2, is EPEVTQTPSHQVTQMGQEVILRCVPISNHLYFYWYRQILGQKVEFLVSFYNNEISEKSEIFDDQFSVERPDGSNFTLKIRSTKLEDSAMYFCASSVPGGELFFGEGSRLTVL.

V gene TRBV3-1 (or the pseudogene TRBV3-2) combines with J gene TRBJ2-1; D gene uncertain. V was cut by 1 base and J by 9 bases, with 4 bases left in between. The CDR3 has 11 amino acids. Germline assignment: CDR1 LGHDT and CDR2 YNNKEL (reference sequence). The CDR3, as DNA: TGTGCCAGCAGCCAAGGTCTTGAGCAGTTCTTC. Its translation: CASSQGLEQFF.

The chain employs TRBV28 and TRBJ2-4; no reliable D call. Trimming cost V 2 bases and J 3 bases, with 5 bases left between them. Germline CDR1 is MDHEN and CDR2 is SYDVKM. CDR3 length: 13 amino acids. CDR3 protein: CASSLTVKNIQYF. The CDR3 coding sequence is TGTGCCAGCAGTTTAACGGTCAAAAACATTCAGTACTTC.

This chain uses TRBV6-5 with TRBJ2-7, with 8 bases that match TRBD2. The V and J ends lost 7 bases and 7 bases, in that order; junction bases with no gene match: 3. The germline gives CDR1 MNHEY, CDR2 SVGAGI. The CDR3 contains 11 residues. CDR3 in amino acids: CASTSGGEQYF. DNA for the CDR3: TGTGCCAGCACCTCGGGGGGGGAGCAGTACTTC.

This chain links TRBV10-1 with TRBJ2-3; TRBD2 agrees at 8 bases. Unmatched junction bases numbered 7, after V lost 3 bases and J lost 5 bases. Germline CDR1 reads WNHNN; CDR2 reads SYGVQD (reference sequence). CDR3 length equals 15 residues. The chain's CDR3 is CASSDRGLVRDTQYF. The CDR3 bases are TGCGCCAGCAGTGATCGGGGACTAGTGAGAGATACGCAGTATTTT.

The chain is built from TRBV2 and TRBJ2-5; possibly TRBD1 for D (5 bases). This CDR3 contains 12 residues. CDR1 SNHLY and CDR2 FYNNEI come from the germline V gene. Trimming shortened V by 3 bases and J by 7 bases, and 9 bases separated the two germline ends. The CDR3, as DNA: TGTGCCAGCAGTGATAGGGGCGGGACCCAGTACTTC. Its protein product is CASSDRGGTQYF.

This rearrangement joins TRBV11-3 to TRBJ2-3; D gene unclear. The CDR3 totals 11 residues. The V end was cut by 7 bases, the J end by 6 bases, with 8 bases between. Germline loops: CDR1 SGHNT, CDR2 YENEEA. This CDR3 is CASTPRDTQYF. The CDR3 nucleotides are TGTGCCAGCACCCCCCGGGATACGCAGTATTTT.

The chain couples TRBV9 to TRBJ2-1; D remains unclear. With 4 bases removed from V and 6 bases from J, the gap between germline ends came to 11 bases. In germline, CDR1 is SGDLS, CDR2 YYNGEE. This CDR3 is built from 13 residues. CDR3 amino acids: CASSLGKLNEQFF. The CDR3 bases are TGTGCCAGCAGCTTAGGAAAGCTCAATGAGCAGTTCTTC.

The chain combines TRBV5-6 with TRBJ2-2, with D uncertain. There are 16 residues in the CDR3. Germline CDR1 is SGHDT and CDR2 is YYEEEE. The V end lost 4 bases, the J end lost 2 bases, and 15 bases lay between the germline ends. CDR3 sequence reads: CASSPNTKANTGELFF. The CDR3 nucleotides read TGTGCCAGCAGCCCGAACACTAAAGCTAACACCGGGGAGCTGTTTTTT.

A note on this clone: An end of the junction differs from the germline gene, which may be a read error. The V call is TRBV7-9, the J call TRBJ2-5, with TRBD2 matching over 10 bases. This CDR3 region has 17 residues. The germline CDR1 and CDR2 sequences are SEHNR and FQNEAQ (reference sequence). Here the CDR3 reads CASSLGIAGGPQGTQYF. CDR3 bases: TGTGCCAGCAGCTTAGGGATAGCGGGGGGTCCCCAAGGGACCCAGTACTTC.

The CDR3 DNA is TGTGCCAGCTCATCCGGACTGTCCTACGAGCAGTACTTC. This sequence encodes CASSSGLSYEQYF. The rearrangement joins TRBV18 to TRBJ2-7, with D possibly TRBD2 on 5 matching bases. The germline V gene has CDR1 KGHSH and CDR2 LQKENI. The V and J ends lost 5 bases and 1 base respectively, with 9 bases between them. This CDR3 has 13 residues.

The chain couples TRBV6-1 to TRBJ1-1; the D gene is possibly TRBD1 (5 bases). V dropped 2 bases and J dropped 11 bases, with 12 bases sitting between them. Germline loops: CDR1 MNHNS, CDR2 SASEGT. CDR3 size: 12 residues. CDR3 sequence reads: CASSERGGAAFF. The CDR3, as DNA: TGTGCCAGCAGTGAAAGAGGAGGGGCGGCTTTCTTT.

The chain uses TRBV4-1 and TRBJ1-2; perhaps TRBD1 as D (5 bases). The length of the CDR3 is 16 residues. CDR1 is MGHRA and CDR2 is YSYEKL in the germline V gene. The ends were cut back, 1 base at V and 0 bases at J, with 12 bases in the middle. CDR3 sequence reads: CASSQGRDRSNYGYTF. The CDR3 nucleotides read TGCGCCAGCAGCCAAGGTCGAGACAGATCTAACTATGGCTACACCTTC.

This clone was seen a single time. The V call is TRBV11-2, the J call TRBJ2-7, with TRBD1 identical over 7 bases. CDR3 length: 18 amino acids. The ends lost 1 base at V and 1 base at J; junction bases unmatched: 13. Germline-derived CDR1 and CDR2 are SGHAT and FQNNGV. This chain's CDR3 is CASSLVGTFGTESYEQYF. DNA of the CDR3: TGTGCCAGCAGCTTAGTTGGCACATTCGGGACAGAGTCCTACGAGCAGTACTTC.

This clone was detected only once. V and J are TRBV28 and TRBJ2-3; D not certain. This CDR3 is 13 amino acids long. Germline assignment: CDR1 MDHEN and CDR2 SYDVKM. Trimming removed 3 bases at V and 0 bases at J, with 4 bases between. CDR3 DNA sequence: TGTGCCAGCAGTTTCGTTAGCACAGATACGCAGTATTTT. It encodes CASSFVSTDTQYF.

J is TRBJ2-1 and V is TRBV9; 7 bases are shared with TRBD2. From germline, CDR1 is SGDLS and CDR2 YYNGEE. The junction had 1 base not matched to a gene; V was cut back by 1 base and J by 0 bases. This CDR3 is built from 15 residues. Here the CDR3 reads CASSVRGSSYNEQFF. Written as DNA, the CDR3 is TGTGCCAGCAGCGTACGCGGGAGCTCCTACAATGAGCAGTTCTTC.

The chain joins TRBV28 to TRBJ1-2, with TRBD1 matching over 9 bases. V lost 7 bases to trimming and J lost 7 bases; unmatched junction nucleotides: 10. The CDR3 has 14 residues. Germline CDR1 and CDR2: MDHEN and SYDVKM. The CDR3 DNA is TGTGCCAGCACCCCGGGACAGGGACTACTTGGCTACACCTTC. Encoded protein: CASTPGQGLLGYTF.

The chain is built from TRBV7-3 and TRBJ2-3, with 9 bases identical to TRBD2. Germline lookup yields CDR1 SGHTA and CDR2 FQGTGA. The junction had 3 bases not matched to a gene; V was cut back by 1 base and J by 1 base. The CDR3 is made up of 16 amino acids. The DNA of the CDR3 is TGTGCCAGCAGCTTAAGCGGGAGGGCCGGCACAGATACGCAGTATTTT. The encoded protein is CASSLSGRAGTDTQYF.

The count of this clone is one. The J gene is TRBJ1-5, the V gene TRBV6-6, with 8 bases aligning to TRBD1. After removal of 5 bases from V and 5 bases from J, the junction contained 2 bases not matched to a gene. This CDR3 spans 13 amino acids. CDR1 is MNHNY and CDR2 is SVGAGI in the germline V gene (reference sequence). The CDR3 spells CASSLTGDQPQHF. CDR3 bases: TGTGCCAGCAGTCTGACAGGGGATCAGCCCCAGCATTTT.

The chain recombines TRBV3-1 (or the pseudogene TRBV3-2) with TRBJ1-2; a weak D match, TRBD1 (6 bases). This CDR3 region has 17 residues. From germline, CDR1 is LGHDT and CDR2 YNNKEL (reference sequence). Deletions cut 4 bases from V and 5 bases from J, with 23 bases between. CDR3 in amino acids: CASSLRPISQGPYGYTF. The CDR3 bases are TGTGCCAGCAGCCTTCGACCTATATCCCAGGGGCCGTATGGCTACACCTTC.

The chain uses TRBV5-1 and TRBJ2-3, with 8 nucleotides matching TRBD2. J lost 4 bases, V lost 0 bases, and 4 bases had no gene match. The CDR3 loop spans 15 amino acids. Germline V CDR1 and CDR2: SGHRS, YFSETQ. CDR3 loop: CASSLASGSADTQYF. CDR3 coding DNA: TGCGCCAGCAGCTTGGCCAGCGGGAGTGCAGATACGCAGTATTTT. The whole variable domain, filled in from reference TRBV5-1 and TRBJ2-3, reads KAGVTQTPRYLIKTRGQQVTLSCSPISGHRSVSWYQQTPGQGLQFLFEYFSETQRNKGNFPGRFSGRQFSNSRSEMNVSTLELGDSALYLCASSLASGSADTQYFGPGTRLTVL.

The chain employs TRBV7-9 and TRBJ2-1; 14 bases agree with TRBD2. Germline V lookup: CDR1 SEHNR, CDR2 FQNEAQ (reference sequence). Trimming removed 5 bases from V and 5 bases from J; junction bases left unmatched: 2. The length of the CDR3 is 15 residues. The CDR3 region has the DNA TGTGCCAGCAGCCCGGGACTAGCGGGGGACAATGAGCAGTTCTTC. Amino acid sequence: CASSPGLAGDNEQFF.

This clone was recorded only once. The chain combines TRBV20-1 with TRBJ1-2; D gene uncertain. CDR1 DFQATT and CDR2 SNEGSKA come from the germline V gene (reference sequence). The CDR3 covers 10 residues. The DNA for the CDR3 is TGCAAGTTAGGAGAAAATGGCTACACCTTC. This gives the protein CKLGENGYTF.

The gene calls are TRBV6-5 and TRBJ2-7; 11 bases fit TRBD2. V lost 2 bases to trimming and J lost 7 bases; unmatched junction nucleotides: 10. This CDR3 has 16 amino acids. Germline-derived CDR1 and CDR2 are MNHEY and SVGAGI. The CDR3 bases are TGTGCCAGCAGTTACGAAGGGCTAGCGGGAGGAGGAGAGCAGTACTTC. Amino acid sequence: CASSYEGLAGGGEQYF.

J is TRBJ1-2 and V is TRBV6-5, with D hard to call. This CDR3 has 10 amino acids. The germline V gene has CDR1 MNHEY and CDR2 SVGAGI. Trimming pared 8 bases from V and 4 bases from J, leaving 5 bases between. Here the CDR3 reads CASGGYGYTF. The CDR3 DNA reads as TGTGCCAGCGGCGGCTATGGCTACACCTTC.

The count of this clone is one. The chain recombines TRBV15 with TRBJ1-1, with D possibly matching TRBD1 (5 bases). CDR3 length equals 13 residues. Trimming stripped 0 bases from V and 8 bases from J, with 10 bases between. The germline V gene has CDR1 LNHNV and CDR2 YYDKDF (reference sequence). This chain's CDR3 is CATSRDQYREAFF. The CDR3 bases are TGTGCCACCAGCAGAGATCAGTACAGGGAAGCTTTCTTT.

The chain recombines TRBV19 with TRBJ2-6, with TRBD1 matching 11 bases. The J segment lost 4 bases and the V segment lost 11 bases, leaving 10 bases of the junction unmatched. In germline, CDR1 is LNHDA, CDR2 SQIVND (reference sequence). There are 16 residues in the CDR3. DNA of the CDR3: TGTGCCTGTTCCGGACAGGGGGCCTCGGGGGCCAACGTCCTGACTTTC. It translates to CACSGQGASGANVLTF.

The chain combines TRBV28 with TRBJ1-5; D may be TRBD1 (5 bases). There are 12 residues in the CDR3. The germline gives CDR1 MDHEN, CDR2 SYDVKM. V lost 6 bases and J 7 bases, leaving 10 bases between the germline ends. Written as DNA, the CDR3 is TGTGCCAGCAGGTGGGGGGAACAGCCCCAGCATTTT. Its translation is CASRWGEQPQHF.

V and J are TRBV6-5 and TRBJ2-5; weak D call: TRBD2 (6 bases). The V end was cut by 2 bases, the J end by 7 bases, with 14 bases between. The CDR3 loop spans 14 amino acids. The germline gives CDR1 MNHEY, CDR2 SVGAGI. In nucleotides, the CDR3 is TGTGCCAGCAGTTACCCCGGGGGTACGGGGACCCAGTACTTC. It translates to CASSYPGGTGTQYF.

This clone appeared a single time. The rearrangement joins TRBV19 to TRBJ2-2; a possible D gene is TRBD2 (6 bases). The CDR3 is made up of 14 amino acids. The germline gives CDR1 LNHDA, CDR2 SQIVND (reference sequence). With 7 bases removed from V and 0 bases from J, the gap between germline ends came to 9 bases. Here the CDR3 reads CASTREANTGELFF. In DNA, the CDR3 is TGTGCCAGTACTAGGGAGGCGAACACCGGGGAGCTGTTTTTT.